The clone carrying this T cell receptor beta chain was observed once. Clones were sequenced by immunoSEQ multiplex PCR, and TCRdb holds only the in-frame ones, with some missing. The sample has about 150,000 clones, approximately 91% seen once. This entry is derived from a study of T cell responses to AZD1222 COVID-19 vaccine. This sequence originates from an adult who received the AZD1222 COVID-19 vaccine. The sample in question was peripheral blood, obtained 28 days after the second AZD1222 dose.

In nucleotides, the CDR3 is TGTGCCAGCTCACCAACACAGGGATACTCTGGAAACACCATATATTTT. Amino acids: CASSPTQGYSGNTIYF. The chain has TRBV18 and TRBJ1-3; D is perhaps TRBD1 (6 bases). Per germline, CDR1 KGHSH and CDR2 LQKENI. The CDR3 covers 16 residues. V gave up 2 bases and J gave up 0 bases, with 11 bases separating them.